A selection of T cell receptor beta chains follows, all from one sample in a study of T-cell memory formation after mild COVID-19. TCRdb analysed the 5' RACE reads with MiXCR anew, one entry per CDR3 protein. The table records hundreds of thousands of distinct CDR3 sequences, 16% of them present only once. Sequencing input: PBMCs or a T cell subset sorted from them (not recorded which). These receptors all come from a man in his late teens or twenties who had mild COVID-19 (a few samples of this study predate the infection). Cell type and time point are not known. CDR3s include the opening cysteine and the closing phenylalanine or tryptophan. The D gene is left open where the match is weak. Where a row states a size, it is once, few, many or the class of an expanded clone; other rows omit it.

>.|TRBJ2-3|TRBV28|.
CASSLVDTPQYF
TGTGCCAGCAGCCTCGTAGACACCCCCCAGTATTTT
>few|TRBJ2-1|TRBV20-1|TRBD1
CSAPPLGTGGEWEQFF
TGCAGTGCCCCTCCCCTGGGGACAGGGGGCGAGTGGGAGCAGTTCTTC
>many|TRBJ2-1|TRBV5-1|TRBD2
CASRPPVSGGSSYNEQFF
TGCGCCAGCAGGCCCCCCGTTAGCGGGGGAAGCTCCTACAATGAGCAGTTCTTC
>.|TRBJ2-2|TRBV10-3|.
CAISDQEMTGELFF
TGTGCCATCAGTGATCAGGAAATGACCGGGGAGCTGTTTTTT
>few|TRBJ2-3|TRBV5-1|.
CASRGPGTTDTQYF
TGCGCCAGCAGAGGCCCGGGTACCACAGATACGCAGTATTTT
>few|TRBJ2-3|TRBV24-1|.
CATSDPGKGSDTQYF
TGTGCCACCAGTGATCCCGGGAAGGGTTCAGATACGCAGTATTTT
>many|TRBJ1-1|TRBV7-3|.
CASSLQKNTEAFF
TGTGCCAGCAGCTTACAGAAGAACACTGAAGCTTTCTTT
>many|TRBJ2-3|TRBV24-1|.
CATSDPTDTQYF
TGTGCCACCAGTGATCCCACAGATACGCAGTATTTT
>.|TRBJ2-5|TRBV6-5|.
CASSYHQGQETQYF
TGTGCCAGCAGTTACCACCAGGGTCAAGAGACCCAGTACTTC
>few|TRBJ2-3|TRBV12-3/TRBV12-4|TRBD2
CASSFLSTSVLTDTQYF
TGTGCCAGCAGTTTTCTGTCGACTAGCGTCCTCACAGATACGCAGTATTTT
>.|TRBJ2-1|TRBV20-1|.
CSARLLRYEQFF
TGCAGTGCTAGATTGTTGAGGTATGAGCAGTTCTTC
>few|TRBJ1-5|TRBV4-1|TRBD1
CASSLGQGAYQPQHF
TGCGCCAGCAGCCTTGGACAGGGGGCCTATCAGCCCCAGCATTTT
>.|TRBJ2-7|TRBV18|TRBD1
CASSPPDRGDEQYF
TGTGCCAGCTCACCACCCGACAGGGGTGACGAGCAGTACTTC
>.|TRBJ1-2|TRBV29-1|.
CSVRTDPNYGYTF
TGCAGCGTTCGGACAGATCCGAACTATGGCTACACCTTC
>.|TRBJ2-1|TRBV5-1|.
CASSRLEFSYNEQFF
TGCGCCAGCAGCCGACTTGAATTCTCCTACAATGAGCAGTTCTTC
>few|TRBJ1-2|TRBV25-1|.
CASTAPGLGGYTF
TGTGCCAGCACCGCCCCCGGTCTCGGAGGCTACACCTTC
>.|TRBJ2-7|TRBV6-2/TRBV6-3|TRBD2
CASSKPGLAGEQYF
TGTGCCAGCAGCAAACCGGGACTAGCGGGTGAGCAGTACTTC
>.|TRBJ1-1|TRBV4-1|.
CASRQRGASGNTEAFF
TGCGCCAGCCGCCAGCGGGGGGCATCCGGGAACACTGAAGCTTTCTTT
>few|TRBJ2-3|TRBV2|.
CASRLSTRDTQYF
TGTGCCAGCAGGCTATCGACTAGAGATACGCAGTATTTT
>.|TRBJ2-3|TRBV6-4|TRBD2
CASSAVTSGTDTQYF
TGTGCCAGCAGTGCGGTGACTAGCGGCACAGATACGCAGTATTTT
>.|TRBJ2-7|TRBV25-1|TRBD2
CASSEGSPAGDQFYEQYF
TGTGCCAGCAGTGAAGGTAGTCCAGCGGGGGACCAGTTCTACGAGCAGTACTTC
>few|TRBJ1-1|TRBV10-2|.
CASSERNTEAFF
TGCGCCAGCAGTGAAAGGAACACTGAAGCTTTCTTT
>.|TRBJ1-1|TRBV6-1|.
CASTGTANTEAFF
TGTGCCAGCACCGGGACGGCGAACACTGAAGCTTTCTTT
>few|TRBJ2-1|TRBV5-1|.
CASSAGQRSYNEQFF
TGCGCCAGCAGCGCCGGCCAACGCTCCTACAATGAGCAGTTCTTC
>few|TRBJ2-1|TRBV12-3/TRBV12-4|TRBD2
CASSSWGLAGPSSYNEQFF
TGTGCCAGCAGTTCCTGGGGACTAGCGGGCCCGAGCTCCTACAATGAGCAGTTCTTC